This TCR beta chain was captured by sequencing in a study of blood T cell repertoires in COVID-19. This clone has just a few counts. Method: immunoSEQ multiplex PCR; TCRdb's copy keeps in-frame clones and lacks some. Among fewer than 400,000 clones listed, about 86% were seen once. V was clipped by 10 bases and J by 4 bases; unmatched bases: 13. CDR3 length equals 15 residues. Germline-derived CDR1 and CDR2 are MNHGY and SAAAGT. This receptor was identified in a woman between 50 and 59 years old who had recovered from COVID-19. The V gene is TRBV6-8, the J gene TRBJ1-2; 9 nucleotides agree with TRBD1. The sample comprised PBMCs or T cells enriched from blood (not recorded which). CDR3 amino acids: CANPQGDRDFYGYTF. Here the CDR3 DNA reads TGTGCCAACCCCCAGGGGGACAGGGATTTCTATGGCTACACCTTC.